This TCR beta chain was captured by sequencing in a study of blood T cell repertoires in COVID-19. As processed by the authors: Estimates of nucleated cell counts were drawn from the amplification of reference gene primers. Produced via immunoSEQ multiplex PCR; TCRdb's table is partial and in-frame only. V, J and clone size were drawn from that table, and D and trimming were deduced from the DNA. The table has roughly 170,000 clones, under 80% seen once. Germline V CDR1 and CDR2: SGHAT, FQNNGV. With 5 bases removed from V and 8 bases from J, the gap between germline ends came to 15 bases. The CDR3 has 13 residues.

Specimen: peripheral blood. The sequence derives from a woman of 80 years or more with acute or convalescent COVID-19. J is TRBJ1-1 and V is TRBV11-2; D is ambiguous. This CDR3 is CASSRTLGGEAFF. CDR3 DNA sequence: TGTGCCAGCAGCCGTACGTTGGGAGGGGAAGCTTTCTTT.